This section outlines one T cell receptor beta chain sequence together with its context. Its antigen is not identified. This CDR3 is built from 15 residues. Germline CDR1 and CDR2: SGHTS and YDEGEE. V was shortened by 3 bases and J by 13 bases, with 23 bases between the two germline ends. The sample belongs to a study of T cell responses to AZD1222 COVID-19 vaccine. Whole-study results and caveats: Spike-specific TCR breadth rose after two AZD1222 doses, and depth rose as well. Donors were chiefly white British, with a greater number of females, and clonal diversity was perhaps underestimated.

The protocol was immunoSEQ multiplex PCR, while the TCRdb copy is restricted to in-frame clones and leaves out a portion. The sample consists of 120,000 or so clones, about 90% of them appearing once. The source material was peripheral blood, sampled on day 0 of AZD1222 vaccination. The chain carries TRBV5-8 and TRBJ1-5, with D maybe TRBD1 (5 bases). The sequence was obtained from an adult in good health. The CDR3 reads CASSSTGQGHIQQHF. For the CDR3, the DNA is TGTGCCAGCAGCTCTACGGGCCAGGGCCACATACAACAGCATTTT. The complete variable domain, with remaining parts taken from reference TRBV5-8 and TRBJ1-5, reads EAGVTQSPTHLIKTRGQQATLRCSPISGHTSVYWYQQALGLGLQFLLWYDEGEERNRGNFPPRFSGRQFPNYSSELNVNALELEDSALYLCASSSTGQGHIQQHFGDGTRLSIL.